Each of the 2 T cell receptor beta chains below was sequenced from the same sample in a study of prognosis after radiotherapy for stage I lung cancer. Multiplex PCR, run in two rounds, amplified TCR beta CDR3 from genomic DNA. Round one of PCR was performed, and it used primers specific to each TRBV and TRBJ gene. TCRdb passed the multiplex PCR reads through MiXCR, listing each CDR3 protein once. The top ten clones hold 30% to 35% of a sample with about 21,000 distinct CDR3 sequences, around 46% of them seen once. This specimen was PBMCs, taken before or after stereotactic body radiation therapy (not recorded which). Every receptor here comes from a donor over 45 with non-small cell lung cancer.

This clonotype was detected ten times or more. This chain uses TRBV5-1 with TRBJ2-7; D possibly corresponds to TRBD1 (6 bases). Trimming took 0 bases from V and 0 from J, leaving 7 bases between them. Per the germline V gene, CDR1 is SGHRS and CDR2 is YFSETQ. The CDR3 has 14 residues. CDR3 bases: TGCGCCAGCAGCTTGGACAGGGTCTCCTACGAGCAGTACTTC. Translating gives CASSLDRVSYEQYF. The full variable domain, its missing parts supplied by reference TRBV5-1 and TRBJ2-7, is KAGVTQTPRYLIKTRGQQVTLSCSPISGHRSVSWYQQTPGQGLQFLFEYFSETQRNKGNFPGRFSGRQFSNSRSEMNVSTLELGDSALYLCASSLDRVSYEQYFGPGTRLTVT.

This clonotype was seen many times. The J gene is TRBJ2-3, the V gene TRBV7-9; tentatively, D is TRBD1 or TRBD2 (5 bases each). CDR3 length: 13 amino acids. The germline V gene encodes CDR1 SEHNR and CDR2 FQNEAQ (reference sequence). With 3 bases removed from V and 6 bases from J, the gap between germline ends came to 10 bases. Here the CDR3 reads CASSFGAADTQYF. In DNA, the CDR3 is TGTGCCAGCAGCTTCGGGGCCGCCGATACGCAGTATTTT.